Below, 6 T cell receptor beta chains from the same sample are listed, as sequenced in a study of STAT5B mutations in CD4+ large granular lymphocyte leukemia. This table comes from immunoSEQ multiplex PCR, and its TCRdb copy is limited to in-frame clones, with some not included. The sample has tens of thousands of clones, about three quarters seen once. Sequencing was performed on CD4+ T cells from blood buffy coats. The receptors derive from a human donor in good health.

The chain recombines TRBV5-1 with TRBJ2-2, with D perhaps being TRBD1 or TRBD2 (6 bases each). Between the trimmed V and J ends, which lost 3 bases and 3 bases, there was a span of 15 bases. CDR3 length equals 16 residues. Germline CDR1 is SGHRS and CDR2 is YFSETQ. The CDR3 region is CASSSTGARDTGELFF. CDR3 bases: TGCGCCAGCAGCTCGACGGGGGCGCGGGACACCGGGGAGCTGTTTTTT. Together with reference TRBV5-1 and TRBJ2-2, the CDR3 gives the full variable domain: KAGVTQTPRYLIKTRGQQVTLSCSPISGHRSVSWYQQTPGQGLQFLFEYFSETQRNKGNFPGRFSGRQFSNSRSEMNVSTLELGDSALYLCASSSTGARDTGELFFGEGSRLTVL.

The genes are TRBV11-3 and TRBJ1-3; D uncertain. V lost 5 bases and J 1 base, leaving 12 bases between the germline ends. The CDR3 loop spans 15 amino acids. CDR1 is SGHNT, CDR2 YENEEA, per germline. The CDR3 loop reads CASSPRNTSGNTIYF. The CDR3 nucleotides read TGTGCCAGCAGCCCTCGGAACACGTCTGGAAACACCATATATTTT. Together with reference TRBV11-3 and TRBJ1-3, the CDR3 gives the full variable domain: EAGVVQSPRYKIIEKKQPVAFWCNPISGHNTLYWYLQNLGQGPELLIRYENEEAVDDSQLPKDRFSAERLKGVDSTLKIQPAELGDSAVYLCASSPRNTSGNTIYFGEGSWLTVV.

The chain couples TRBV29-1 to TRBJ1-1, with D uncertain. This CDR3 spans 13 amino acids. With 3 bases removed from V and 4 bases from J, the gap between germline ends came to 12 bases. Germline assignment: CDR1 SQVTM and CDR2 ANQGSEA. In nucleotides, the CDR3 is TGCAGCGTTGAGAAAGGGATAAGCACTGAAGCTTTCTTT. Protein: CSVEKGISTEAFF.

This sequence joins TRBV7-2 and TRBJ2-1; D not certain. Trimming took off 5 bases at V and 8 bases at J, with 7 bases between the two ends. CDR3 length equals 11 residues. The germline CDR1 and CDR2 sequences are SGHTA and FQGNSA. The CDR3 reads CASSRNHEQFF. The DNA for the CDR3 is TGTGCCAGCAGCCGGAACCATGAGCAGTTCTTC.

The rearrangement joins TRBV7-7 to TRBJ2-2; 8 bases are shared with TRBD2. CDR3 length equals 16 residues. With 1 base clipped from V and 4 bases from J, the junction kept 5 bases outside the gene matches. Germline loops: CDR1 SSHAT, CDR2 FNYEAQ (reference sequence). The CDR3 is CASSLVPGGRTGELFF. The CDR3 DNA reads TGTGCCAGCAGCTTAGTTCCGGGGGGGCGCACCGGGGAGCTGTTTTTT.

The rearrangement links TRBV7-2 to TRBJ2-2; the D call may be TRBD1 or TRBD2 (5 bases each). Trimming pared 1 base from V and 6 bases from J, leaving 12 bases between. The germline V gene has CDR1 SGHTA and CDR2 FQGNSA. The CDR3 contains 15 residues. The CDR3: CASSLDRMGAGELFF. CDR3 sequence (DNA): TGTGCCAGCAGCTTAGATAGGATGGGGGCCGGGGAGCTGTTTTTT.